This TCR beta chain appears in the sequencing data of a study of blood T cell repertoires in COVID-19. Study-level background: Specimens from acute and convalescent COVID-19 originated in the United States, Italy and Spain. In each case, the material was cDNA or gDNA derived from T cells, B-cell-depleted T cells, or PBMCs.

The Seattle patients joined while their infection was active and were tracked longitudinally afterward. The authors' processing: From reference gene primer amplification, estimates of nucleated cell counts were derived. Profiling relied on immunoSEQ multiplex PCR, and the TCRdb table lists in-frame clones only, not all of them. V and J calls and clone size follow that table, whereas D and trimming were derived from the DNA. Among some 140,000 clones listed, approximately 85% were seen once. Germline-derived CDR1 and CDR2 are KGHSH and LQKENI. Trimming took 2 bases from V and 5 from J; bases not matched to a gene: 12. There are 18 residues in the CDR3.

The TCR comes from a man in his sixties with COVID-19, enrolled during active disease. This chain joins TRBV18 and TRBJ2-5; 12 bases align to TRBD2. The sequenced sample consisted of peripheral blood. CDR3 DNA: TGTGCCAGCTCACCAAGGGCTAGCGGGAGGGTCTTTTCGGAGACCCAGTACTTC. Protein product: CASSPRASGRVFSETQYF.